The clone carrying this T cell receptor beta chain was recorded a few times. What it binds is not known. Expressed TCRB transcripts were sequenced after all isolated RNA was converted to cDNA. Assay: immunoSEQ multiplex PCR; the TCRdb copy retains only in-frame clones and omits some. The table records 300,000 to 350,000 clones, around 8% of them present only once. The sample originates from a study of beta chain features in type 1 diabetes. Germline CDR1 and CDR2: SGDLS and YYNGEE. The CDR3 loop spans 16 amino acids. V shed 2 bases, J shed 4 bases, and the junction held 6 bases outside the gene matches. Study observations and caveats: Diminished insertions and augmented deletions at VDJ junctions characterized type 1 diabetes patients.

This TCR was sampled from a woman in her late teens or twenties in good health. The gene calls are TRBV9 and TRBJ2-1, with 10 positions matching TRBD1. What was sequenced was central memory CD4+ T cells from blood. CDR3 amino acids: CASSVTLGQGYNEQFF. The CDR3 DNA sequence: TGTGCCAGCAGCGTTACCCTGGGACAGGGGTACAATGAGCAGTTCTTC.